This is a list of T cell receptor beta chains from one sample in a study of identical twins. TCRdb independently ran MiXCR on the 5' RACE reads; one entry per CDR3 protein. Of about 700,000 distinct CDR3 sequences in the sample, around 8.6% were seen once. These data also featured in a second study, about yellow fever vaccine responses in identical twins.

Sequenced sample: PBMCs. Receptors were obtained from a woman between 18 and 30 years old in good health. The CDR3 runs from the conserved cysteine through the conserved F or W. A D gene is named only where the DNA matches it firmly.

TRBV28	TRBD2	TRBJ2-1	19	CASSLWREGPPGSYNEQFF
TRBV20-1	NA	TRBJ2-1	15	CSARSQGIFYNEQFF
TRBV3-1	NA	TRBJ2-1	14	CASSQEVLNNEQFF
TRBV20-1	NA	TRBJ1-1	14	CKLPGLTENTEAFF
TRBV20-1	TRBD2	TRBJ2-5	16	CSASWTSGGAQETQYF
TRBV30	TRBD2	TRBJ2-2	15	CAWAGTSGSTGELFF
TRBV27	NA	TRBJ2-7	13	CASSQGMTYEQYF
TRBV7-2	NA	TRBJ1-2	15	CASSTLVDSNYGYTF
TRBV18	NA	TRBJ1-5	14	CASSEGPKNQPQHF
TRBV29-1	NA	TRBJ2-7	14	CSGSDYSGGYEQYF
TRBV27	NA	TRBJ2-3	14	CASSSSDSPDTQYF
TRBV24-1	TRBD2	TRBJ2-1	14	CATSDRTRGNEQFF
TRBV27	TRBD2	TRBJ2-1	21	CASSLDIKRGTSGGRYNEQFF
TRBV20-1	NA	TRBJ1-1	11	CSGLQKGEAFF
TRBV7-7	NA	TRBJ2-1	16	CASSSDRPNSNNEQFF
TRBV10-3	TRBD2	TRBJ2-1	13	CAISPGGVDEQFF
TRBV7-9	TRBD2	TRBJ2-5	16	CASSLDKGAGEETQYF
TRBV10-3	NA	TRBJ2-5	13	CATSADGFETQYF
TRBV7-2	NA	TRBJ1-1	14	CASSAGTVNTEAFF
TRBV20-1	NA	TRBJ2-7	15	CSARVQGDLSYEQYF
TRBV13	NA	TRBJ2-5	15	CASSFGARVGETQYF
TRBV7-3	NA	TRBJ2-3	15	CASSLGLAPTDTQYF
TRBV6-1	NA	TRBJ1-1	17	CASRASGNARKGTEAFF
TRBV7-8	NA	TRBJ2-7	12	CASSLEQGKQYF
TRBV27	NA	TRBJ2-5	16	CASSFTYRGGQETQYF
TRBV7-8	NA	TRBJ2-7	12	CASSPDRYEQYF
TRBV3-1	NA	TRBJ2-6	16	CASSQGSLAGANVLTF
TRBV7-2	NA	TRBJ2-7	15	CASSLESDQGKVQYF
TRBV20-1	NA	TRBJ2-7	12	CSARVDFHEQYF
TRBV7-3	TRBD1	TRBJ2-3	15	CASSKGGQGTDTQYF
TRBV5-1	NA	TRBJ1-1	14	CASSLFGSNTEAFF
TRBV20-1	TRBD2	TRBJ2-2	16	CSAREASGGNTGELFF
TRBV12-3/TRBV12-4	NA	TRBJ1-5	16	CASSQGLPSGNQPQHF
TRBV6-2/TRBV6-3	NA	TRBJ2-7	11	CAGYTFYEQYF
TRBV7-2	TRBD1	TRBJ2-3	16	CASSTTGGTSTDTQYF
TRBV6-2/TRBV6-3	NA	TRBJ2-7	15	CASSPQLGGPYEQYF
TRBV6-5	NA	TRBJ2-6	15	CASSSPRSGANVLTF
TRBV7-6	NA	TRBJ1-5	15	CASSPRTDSNQPQHF
TRBV27	NA	TRBJ2-1	14	CASSLGASSNEQFF
TRBV6-5	TRBD2	TRBJ2-5	14	CASSSGGGKETQYF
TRBV12-3/TRBV12-4	NA	TRBJ1-6	14	CASSLLGYNSPLHF
TRBV4-3	NA	TRBJ2-5	14	CASSQGTGQETQYF